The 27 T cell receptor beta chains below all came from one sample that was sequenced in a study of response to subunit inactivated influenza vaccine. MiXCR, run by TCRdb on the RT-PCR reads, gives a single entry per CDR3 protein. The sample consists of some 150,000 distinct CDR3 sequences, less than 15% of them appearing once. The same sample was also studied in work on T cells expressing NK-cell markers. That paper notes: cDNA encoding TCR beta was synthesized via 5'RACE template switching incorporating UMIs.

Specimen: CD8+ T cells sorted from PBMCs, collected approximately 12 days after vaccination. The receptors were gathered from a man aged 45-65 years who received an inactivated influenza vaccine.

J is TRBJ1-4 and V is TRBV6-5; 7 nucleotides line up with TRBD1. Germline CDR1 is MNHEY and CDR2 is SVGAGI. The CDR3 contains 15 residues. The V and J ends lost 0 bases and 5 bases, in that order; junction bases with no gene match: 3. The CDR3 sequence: CASSYSIQGNEKLFF. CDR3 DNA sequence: TGTGCCAGCAGTTACTCGATACAGGGGAATGAAAAACTGTTTTTT.

CDR3 amino acids: CASSETLGLTYEQYF. As DNA, the CDR3 is TGTGCCAGCAGTGAGACCCTCGGCCTAACCTACGAGCAGTACTTC. J is TRBJ2-7 and V is TRBV28; D uncertain. This CDR3 region has 15 residues. V gave up 5 bases and J gave up 2 bases, with 16 bases separating them. Germline V gives CDR1 MDHEN, CDR2 SYDVKM.

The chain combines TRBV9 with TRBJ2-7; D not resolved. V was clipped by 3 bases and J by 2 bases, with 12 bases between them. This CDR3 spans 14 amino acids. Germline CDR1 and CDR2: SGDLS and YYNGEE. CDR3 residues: CASSGNERTYEQYF. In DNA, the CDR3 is TGTGCCAGCAGCGGAAATGAAAGAACCTACGAGCAGTACTTC.

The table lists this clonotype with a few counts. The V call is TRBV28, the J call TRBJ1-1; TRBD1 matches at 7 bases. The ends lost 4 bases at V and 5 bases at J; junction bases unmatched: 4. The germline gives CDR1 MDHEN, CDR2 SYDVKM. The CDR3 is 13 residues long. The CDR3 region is CASSYQGETEAFF. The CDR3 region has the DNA TGTGCCAGCAGTTATCAGGGGGAGACTGAAGCTTTCTTT.

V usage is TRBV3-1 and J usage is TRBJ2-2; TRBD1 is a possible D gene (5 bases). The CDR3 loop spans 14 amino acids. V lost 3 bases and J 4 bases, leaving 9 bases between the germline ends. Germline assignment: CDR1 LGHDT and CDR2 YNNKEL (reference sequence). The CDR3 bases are TGTGCCAGCAGCCAGGGGCCGGGCACCGGGGAGCTGTTTTTT. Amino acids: CASSQGPGTGELFF.

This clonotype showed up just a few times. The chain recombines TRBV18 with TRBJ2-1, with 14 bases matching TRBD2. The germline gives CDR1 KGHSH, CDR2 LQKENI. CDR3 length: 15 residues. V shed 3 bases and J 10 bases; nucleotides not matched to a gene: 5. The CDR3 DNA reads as TGTGCCAGCTCACCGGGACTAGCGGGAGAGGGCGAGCAGTTCTTC. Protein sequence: CASSPGLAGEGEQFF.

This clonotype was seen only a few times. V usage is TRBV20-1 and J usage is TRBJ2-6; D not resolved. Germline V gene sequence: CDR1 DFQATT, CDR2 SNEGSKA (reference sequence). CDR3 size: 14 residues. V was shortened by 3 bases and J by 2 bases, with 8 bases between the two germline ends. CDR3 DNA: TGCAGTGCTAGCGACCACGCTGGGGCCAACGTCCTGACTTTC. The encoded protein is CSASDHAGANVLTF.

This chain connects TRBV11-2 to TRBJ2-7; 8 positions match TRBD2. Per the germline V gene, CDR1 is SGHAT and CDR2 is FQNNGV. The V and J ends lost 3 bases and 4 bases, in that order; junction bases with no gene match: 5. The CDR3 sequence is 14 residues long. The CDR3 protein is CASSFSGRGYEQYF. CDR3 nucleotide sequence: TGTGCCAGCAGCTTTTCCGGGAGGGGGTACGAGCAGTACTTC.

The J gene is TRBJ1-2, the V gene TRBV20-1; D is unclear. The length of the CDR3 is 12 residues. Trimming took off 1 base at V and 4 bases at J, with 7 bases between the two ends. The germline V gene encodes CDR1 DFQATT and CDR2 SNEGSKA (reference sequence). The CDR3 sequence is CSARGRSYGYTF. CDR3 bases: TGCAGTGCTAGAGGCAGGAGCTATGGCTACACCTTC.

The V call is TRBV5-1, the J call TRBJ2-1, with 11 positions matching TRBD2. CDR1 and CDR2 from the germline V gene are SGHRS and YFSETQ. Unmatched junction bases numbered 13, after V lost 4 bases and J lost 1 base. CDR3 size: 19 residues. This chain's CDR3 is CASSPELLTSGSSYNEQFF. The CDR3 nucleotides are TGCGCCAGCAGCCCAGAGCTTTTAACTAGCGGGAGTTCCTACAATGAGCAGTTCTTC.

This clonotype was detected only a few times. The CDR3 DNA follows: TGTGCCATCAACGAGCGAGATACCGGCCACACAGATACGCAGTATTTT. This codes for CAINERDTGHTDTQYF. This rearrangement joins TRBV10-3 to TRBJ2-3; D ambiguous. V lost 7 bases, J lost 2 bases, and 19 bases lay in between. CDR1 ENHRY and CDR2 SYGVKD come from the germline V gene. This CDR3 is built from 16 residues.

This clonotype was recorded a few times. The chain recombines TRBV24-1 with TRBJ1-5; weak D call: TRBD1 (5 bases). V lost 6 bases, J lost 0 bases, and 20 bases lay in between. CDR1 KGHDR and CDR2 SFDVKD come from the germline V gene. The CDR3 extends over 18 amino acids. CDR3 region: CATSQGRGTSYSNQPQHF. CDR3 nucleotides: TGTGCCACCAGTCAGGGACGGGGGACCTCATATAGCAATCAGCCCCAGCATTTT.

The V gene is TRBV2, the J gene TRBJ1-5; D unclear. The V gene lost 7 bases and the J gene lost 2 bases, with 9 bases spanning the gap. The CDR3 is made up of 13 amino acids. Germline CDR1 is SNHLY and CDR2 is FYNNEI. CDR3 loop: CASTDGGNQPQHF. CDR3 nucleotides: TGTGCCAGCACCGACGGGGGCAATCAGCCCCAGCATTTT.

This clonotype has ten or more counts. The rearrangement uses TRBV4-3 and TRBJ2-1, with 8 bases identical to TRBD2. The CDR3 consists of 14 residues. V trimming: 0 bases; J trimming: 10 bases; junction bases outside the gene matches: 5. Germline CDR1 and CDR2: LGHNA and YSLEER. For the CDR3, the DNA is TGCGCCAGCAGCCAAGATGGGACTAGGGACGAGCAGTTCTTC. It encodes CASSQDGTRDEQFF.

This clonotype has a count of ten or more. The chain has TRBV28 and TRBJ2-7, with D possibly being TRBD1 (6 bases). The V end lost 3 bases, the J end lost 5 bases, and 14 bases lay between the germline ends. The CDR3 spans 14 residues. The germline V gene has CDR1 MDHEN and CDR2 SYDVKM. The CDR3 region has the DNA TGTGCCAGCAGTTTCCGACAGGAGCGTGACGAGCAGTACTTC. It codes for CASSFRQERDEQYF. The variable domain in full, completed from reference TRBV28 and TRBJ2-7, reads DVKVTQSSRYLVKRTGEKVFLECVQDMDHENMFWYRQDPGLGLRLIYFSYDVKMKEKGDIPEGYSVSREKKERFSLILESASTNQTSMYLCASSFRQERDEQYFGPGTRLTVT.

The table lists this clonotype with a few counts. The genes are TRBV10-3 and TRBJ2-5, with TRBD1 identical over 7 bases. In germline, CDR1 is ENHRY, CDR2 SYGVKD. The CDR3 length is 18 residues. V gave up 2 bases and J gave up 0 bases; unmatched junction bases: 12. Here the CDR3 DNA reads TGTGCCATCAGTGAGAGTCCGAGGGGGCAAATAGACCAAGAGACCCAGTACTTC. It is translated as CAISESPRGQIDQETQYF.

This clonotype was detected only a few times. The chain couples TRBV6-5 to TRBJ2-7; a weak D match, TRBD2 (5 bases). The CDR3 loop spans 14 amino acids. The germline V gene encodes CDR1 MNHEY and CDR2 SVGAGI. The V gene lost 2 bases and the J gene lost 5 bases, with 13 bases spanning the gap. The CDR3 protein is CASSYEADVDEQYF. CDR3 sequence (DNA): TGTGCCAGCAGTTACGAAGCGGATGTCGACGAGCAGTACTTC.

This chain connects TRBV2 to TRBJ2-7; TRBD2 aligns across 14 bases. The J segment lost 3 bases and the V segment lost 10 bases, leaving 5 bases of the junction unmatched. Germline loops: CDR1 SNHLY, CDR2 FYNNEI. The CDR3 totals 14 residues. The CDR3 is CATGTSGSSYEQYF. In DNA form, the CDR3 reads TGTGCCACTGGGACTAGCGGGAGTAGCTACGAGCAGTACTTC.

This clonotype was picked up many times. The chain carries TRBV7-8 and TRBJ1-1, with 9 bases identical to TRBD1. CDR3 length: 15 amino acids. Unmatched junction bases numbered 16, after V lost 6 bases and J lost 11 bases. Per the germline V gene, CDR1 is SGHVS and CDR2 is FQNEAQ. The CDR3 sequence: CASRPTPGQGLRAFF. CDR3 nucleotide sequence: TGTGCCAGCAGACCAACCCCGGGACAGGGCCTTCGGGCTTTCTTT.

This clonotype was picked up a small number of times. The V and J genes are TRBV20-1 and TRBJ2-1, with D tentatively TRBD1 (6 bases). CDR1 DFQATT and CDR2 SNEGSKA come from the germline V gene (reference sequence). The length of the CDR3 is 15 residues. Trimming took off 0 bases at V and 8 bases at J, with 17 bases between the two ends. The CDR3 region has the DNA TGCAGTGCTAGAGATTTAAGGGGGATAGAGGATGAGCAGTTCTTC. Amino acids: CSARDLRGIEDEQFF.

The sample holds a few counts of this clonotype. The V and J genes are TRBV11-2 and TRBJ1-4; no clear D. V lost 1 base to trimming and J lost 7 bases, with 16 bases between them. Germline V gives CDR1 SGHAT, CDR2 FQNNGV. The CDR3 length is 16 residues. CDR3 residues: CASSLGQANMGEKLFF. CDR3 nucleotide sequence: TGTGCCAGCAGCTTAGGCCAGGCCAATATGGGTGAAAAACTGTTTTTT.

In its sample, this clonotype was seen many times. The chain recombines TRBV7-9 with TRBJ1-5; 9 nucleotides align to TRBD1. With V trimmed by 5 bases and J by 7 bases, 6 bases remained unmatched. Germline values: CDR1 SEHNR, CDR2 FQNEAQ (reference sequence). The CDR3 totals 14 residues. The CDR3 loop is CASSMGQGVQPQHF. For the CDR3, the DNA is TGTGCCAGCAGCATGGGACAGGGTGTACAGCCCCAGCATTTT.

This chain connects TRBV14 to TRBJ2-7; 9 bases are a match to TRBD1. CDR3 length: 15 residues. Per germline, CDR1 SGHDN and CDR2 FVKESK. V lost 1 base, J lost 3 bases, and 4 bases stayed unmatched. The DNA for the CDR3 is TGTGCCAGCAGCCAAGCGAGGGGACAGGGCTACGAGCAGTACTTC. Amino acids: CASSQARGQGYEQYF.

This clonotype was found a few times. The DNA for the CDR3 is TGTGCCACCAGCAGAGAGACAGCAGAGACCCAGTACTTC. It translates to CATSRETAETQYF. The rearrangement joins TRBV15 to TRBJ2-5; maybe TRBD1 (5 bases). The CDR3 is 13 amino acids. In germline, CDR1 is LNHNV, CDR2 YYDKDF (reference sequence). V was trimmed by 0 bases and J by 4 bases, leaving 6 bases between them.

The CDR3 nucleotides read TGTGCCAGCAGCTCTAGCGGGAGTATCGGTGAGCAGTTCTTC. Translating it yields CASSSSGSIGEQFF. J is TRBJ2-1 and V is TRBV7-3; 10 bases are a match to TRBD2. Losses at the gene ends were 4 bases for V and 9 bases for J; bases not matched to a gene: 6. This CDR3 comprises 14 residues. Germline V gene data show CDR1 as SGHTA and CDR2 as FQGTGA.

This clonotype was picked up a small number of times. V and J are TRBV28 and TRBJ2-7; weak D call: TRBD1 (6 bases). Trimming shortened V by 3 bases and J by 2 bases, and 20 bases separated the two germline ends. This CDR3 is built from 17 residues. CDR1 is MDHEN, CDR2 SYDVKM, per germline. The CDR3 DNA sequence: TGTGCCAGCAGTTTTTCCTTCGGGGACAAAGGGGCCTACGAGCAGTACTTC. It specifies CASSFSFGDKGAYEQYF.

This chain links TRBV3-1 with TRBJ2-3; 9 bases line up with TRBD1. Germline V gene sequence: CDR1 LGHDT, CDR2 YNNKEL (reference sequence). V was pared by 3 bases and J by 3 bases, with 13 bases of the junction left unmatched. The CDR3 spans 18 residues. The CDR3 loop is CASSHGPGQGFVTDTQYF. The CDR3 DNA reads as TGTGCCAGCAGCCACGGACCGGGACAGGGATTTGTTACAGATACGCAGTATTTT.